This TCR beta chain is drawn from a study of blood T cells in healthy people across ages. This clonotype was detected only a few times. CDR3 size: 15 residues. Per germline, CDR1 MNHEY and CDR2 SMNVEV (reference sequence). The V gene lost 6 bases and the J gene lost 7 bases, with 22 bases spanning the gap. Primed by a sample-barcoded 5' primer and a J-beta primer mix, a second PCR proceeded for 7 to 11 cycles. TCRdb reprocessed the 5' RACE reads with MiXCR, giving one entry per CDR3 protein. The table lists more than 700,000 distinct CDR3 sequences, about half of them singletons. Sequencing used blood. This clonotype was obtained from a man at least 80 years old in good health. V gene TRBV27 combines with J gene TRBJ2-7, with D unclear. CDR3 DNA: TGTGCCAGCAGCCCCCCCATTCGTGGAAACAATGAGCAGTACTTC. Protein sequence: CASSPPIRGNNEQYF.